This entry is about one T cell receptor beta chain. This record comes from a study of T cell changes during pregnancy in multiple sclerosis. The CDR3 length is 17 residues. Germline assignment: CDR1 MNHNS and CDR2 SASEGT. J gave up 4 bases and V 2 bases, and 10 bases lay outside the gene matches. TCRdb's copy holds only in-frame clones and misses some; the assay was immunoSEQ multiplex PCR. In the table there are roughly 29,000 clones, roughly 91% of which are singletons. This sequence originates from a female donor in good health, enrolled as a control in a pregnancy study. The material sequenced was CD4+ T cells from peripheral blood mononuclear cells, taken in the first trimester of pregnancy. This chain joins TRBV6-1 and TRBJ1-2; 10 nucleotides line up with TRBD1. CDR3: CASSERDRGRKGYGYTF. The CDR3 coding sequence is TGTGCCAGCAGTGAAAGGGACAGGGGCCGAAAAGGCTATGGCTACACCTTC.